This T cell receptor (beta chain) was documented in a study of graft-versus-host responses after intestinal transplantation. Whole-study context: Every recipient had anti-thymocyte globulin induction and 2 to 3 years of tacrolimus plus steroids.

In regard to this clone: Its antigen remains unidentified.

TCRdb keeps only in-frame clones here, not all; method: immunoSEQ multiplex PCR. Of roughly 62,000 clones detected, more than 75% appear once; the ten largest clones hold under 3%. Germline-derived CDR1 and CDR2 are SNHLY and FYNNEI. Trimming shortened V by 4 bases and J by 5 bases, and 11 bases separated the two germline ends. The CDR3 sequence is 13 residues long. Study-level findings and limits: GvH clones turned up in recipient marrow; some had shown up first in ileum or blood.

V is TRBV2 and J is TRBJ1-1; D remains ambiguous. This material consisted of PBMCs, taken approximately four months after intestinal transplantation. The receptor comes from a human patient who received an intestinal transplant, so some T cells may come from the graft donor. The CDR3 DNA sequence: TGTGCCAGCAGTGGAAGGGAAACAACTGAAGCTTTCTTT. This encodes CASSGRETTEAFF.